The source of this T cell receptor beta chain is a study of T cell changes during pregnancy in multiple sclerosis. Measured with immunoSEQ multiplex PCR; TCRdb has only the in-frame clones, and not every one. The sample contains about 13,000 clones, about 90% of which appear only once. This CDR3 spans 16 amino acids. The specimen was CD8+ T cells from peripheral blood mononuclear cells, collected after pregnancy. This chain uses TRBV12-2 with TRBJ2-3; TRBD1, the table's D call, lacks a check against the DNA. TRBV12-2 is given as a pseudogene. The TCR was taken from a female donor in good health, enrolled as a control in a pregnancy study. In DNA, the CDR3 is TGTGCAAGTCGCTTAGCGCTAAGGGGGTTCACAGATACGCAGTATTTT. It codes for CASRLALRGFTDTQYF.